This is a list of T cell receptor beta chains from one sample in a study of identifying expanded T cells in peripheral blood. Sequenced by immunoSEQ multiplex PCR; TCRdb stores in-frame clones only, minus some. The repertoire holds about 100,000 clones, with roughly 85% as singletons. The sample was blood. The receptor set was obtained from a person aged 18 to 70 in good health. The CDR3 runs from the conserved cysteine through the conserved F or W.

v_gene	j_gene	CDR3aa
TRBV7-9	TRBJ1-6	CASSLWQNSPLHF
TRBV5-1	TRBJ1-1	CASSLGQTLNTEAFF
TRBV7-2	TRBJ2-5	CASSLVWGGGAPETQYF
TRBV7-8	TRBJ2-5	CASSLGVAGGYQETQYF
TRBV4-2	TRBJ2-7	CASSQEVDRWF
TRBV4-2	TRBJ2-3	CASSQDAGGFGTDTQYF
TRBV2	TRBJ1-6	CASITDNNSPLHF
TRBV6-6	TRBJ1-1	CASSLRFGPQNTEAFF
TRBV4-2	TRBJ2-7	CASSQVGPPIVEQYF
TRBV7-2	TRBJ1-5	CASSTSGQGNQPQHF
TRBV11-3	TRBJ1-3	CASSLDSGGNTIYF
TRBV4-1	TRBJ1-2	CASSHPPMGRRGGYTF
TRBV5-4	TRBJ1-2	CASSSGPGQGIYGYTF
TRBV7-2	TRBJ1-1	CASSFQRTEAFF
TRBV18	TRBJ2-3	CASSPAAGGGTDTQYF
TRBV2	TRBJ1-1	CASRRRFMNTEAFF
TRBV27	TRBJ1-1	CASRTEQRAEAFF
TRBV7-9	TRBJ1-2	CASSLSGTGDGGYTF
TRBV10-3	TRBJ1-5	CAISESGASNQPQHF
TRBV7-8	TRBJ1-1	CASSLLRTANTEAFF
TRBV4-3	TRBJ2-7	CASSQEPGGGGSYEQYF
TRBV9	TRBJ1-2	CASSVMRGPAGVLSGYGYTF
TRBV7-9	TRBJ2-1	CASSLVLLTSGGSNEQFF
TRBV11-2	TRBJ2-3	CASSPYWPGASGNTDTQYF
TRBV28	TRBJ1-5	CASHPRRNQPQHF
TRBV5-1	TRBJ2-4	CASSLLSSDIQYF
TRBV18	TRBJ1-1	CASSPARGSEAFF
TRBV5-1	TRBJ2-2	CASRRVDTGELFF
TRBV7-8	TRBJ1-5	CASSPTGGGQPQHF
TRBV5-1	TRBJ1-2	CASSKGANYGYTF
TRBV7-9	TRBJ1-1	CASSLPTPNTEAFF
TRBV10-3	TRBJ1-1	CAISRTGVNTEAFF
TRBV2	TRBJ1-1	CASSDRTGNTEAFF
TRBV28	TRBJ2-7	CASSQGSLAEQYF
TRBV5-6	TRBJ1-2	CASSLVRQKGRVNGYTF
TRBV27	TRBJ1-2	CASSDGVPNYGYTF
TRBV6-5	TRBJ1-1	CASSYFSGNTEAFF
TRBV7-2	TRBJ1-4	CASSLVSEKLFF
TRBV28	TRBJ1-2	CASSHRKARGYTF
TRBV7-7	TRBJ2-1	CASSQDRGPYNEQFF
TRBV4-3	TRBJ2-1	CASSQVELKIAYNEQFF
TRBV5-1	TRBJ2-3	CASSLGGHHRTDTQYF
TRBV28	TRBJ1-4	CASIAAARTPTNEKLFF
TRBV4-3	TRBJ2-4	CASSQGVQAAKNIQYF
TRBV6-6	TRBJ1-5	CASSSGDRAHQPQHF